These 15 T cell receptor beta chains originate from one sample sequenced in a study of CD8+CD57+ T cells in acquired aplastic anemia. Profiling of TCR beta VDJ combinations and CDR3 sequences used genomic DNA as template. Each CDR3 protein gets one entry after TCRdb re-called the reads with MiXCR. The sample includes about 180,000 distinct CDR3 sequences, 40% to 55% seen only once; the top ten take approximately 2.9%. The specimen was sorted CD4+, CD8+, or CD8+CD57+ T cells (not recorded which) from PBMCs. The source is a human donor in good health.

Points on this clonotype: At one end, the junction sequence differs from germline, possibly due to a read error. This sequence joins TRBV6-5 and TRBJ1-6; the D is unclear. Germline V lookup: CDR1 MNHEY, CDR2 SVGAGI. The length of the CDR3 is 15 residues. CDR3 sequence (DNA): TGTGCCAGCAGTTATGCAATGAGGCAAGCTTCACCCCTCCGCTTT. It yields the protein CASSYAMRQASPLRF.

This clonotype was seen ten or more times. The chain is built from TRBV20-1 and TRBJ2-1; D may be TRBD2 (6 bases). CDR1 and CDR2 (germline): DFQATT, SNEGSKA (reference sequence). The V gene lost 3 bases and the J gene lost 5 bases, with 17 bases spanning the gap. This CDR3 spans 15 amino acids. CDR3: CSARPGTRPHNEQFF. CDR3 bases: TGCAGTGCTAGGCCCGGGACTCGACCTCACAATGAGCAGTTCTTC.

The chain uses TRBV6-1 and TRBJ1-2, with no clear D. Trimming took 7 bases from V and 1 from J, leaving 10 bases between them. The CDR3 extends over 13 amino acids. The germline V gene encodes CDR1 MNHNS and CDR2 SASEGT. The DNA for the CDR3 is TGTGCCAGCAAGGCAGGTCTTAACTATGGCTACACCTTC. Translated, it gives CASKAGLNYGYTF.

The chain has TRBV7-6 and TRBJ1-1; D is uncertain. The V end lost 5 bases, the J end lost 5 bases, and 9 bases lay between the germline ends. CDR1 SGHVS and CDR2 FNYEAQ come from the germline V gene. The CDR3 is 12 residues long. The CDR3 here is CASSRLETEAFF. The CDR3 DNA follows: TGTGCCAGCAGCCGATTAGAGACTGAAGCTTTCTTT.

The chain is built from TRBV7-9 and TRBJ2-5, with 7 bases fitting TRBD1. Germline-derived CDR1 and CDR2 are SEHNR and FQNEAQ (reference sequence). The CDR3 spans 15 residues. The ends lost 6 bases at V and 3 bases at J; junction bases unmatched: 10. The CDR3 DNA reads TGTGCCAGCAGTTCTTATTGGGACAGCGAAGAGACCCAGTACTTC. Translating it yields CASSSYWDSEETQYF.

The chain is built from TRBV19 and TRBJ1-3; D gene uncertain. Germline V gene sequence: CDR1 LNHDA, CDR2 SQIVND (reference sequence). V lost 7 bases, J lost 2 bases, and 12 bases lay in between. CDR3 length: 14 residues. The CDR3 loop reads CASKAPGAGNTIYF. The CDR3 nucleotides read TGTGCCAGTAAGGCGCCCGGAGCTGGAAACACCATATATTTT.

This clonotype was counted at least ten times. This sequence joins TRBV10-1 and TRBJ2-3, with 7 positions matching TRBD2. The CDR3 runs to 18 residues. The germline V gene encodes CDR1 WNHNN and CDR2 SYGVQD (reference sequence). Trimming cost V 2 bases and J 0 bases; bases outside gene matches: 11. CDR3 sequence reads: CASSEPKVGGGSTDTQYF. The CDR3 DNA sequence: TGCGCCAGCAGTGAGCCCAAGGTCGGGGGAGGGAGCACAGATACGCAGTATTTT.

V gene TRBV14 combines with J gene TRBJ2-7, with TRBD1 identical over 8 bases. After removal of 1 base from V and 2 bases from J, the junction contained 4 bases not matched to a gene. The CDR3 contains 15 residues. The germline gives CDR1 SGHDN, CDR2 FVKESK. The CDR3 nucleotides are TGTGCCAGCAGCCAAGCCGCGGGACAGGCCTACGAGCAGTACTTC. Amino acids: CASSQAAGQAYEQYF.

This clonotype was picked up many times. The CDR3: CASSGGLAAQETQYF. The CDR3 DNA reads as TGTGCCAGCAGCGGGGGACTAGCGGCTCAAGAGACCCAGTACTTC. The rearrangement joins TRBV9 to TRBJ2-5; the match to TRBD2 covers 11 bases. This CDR3 has 15 residues. V lost 3 bases, J lost 2 bases, and 3 bases stayed unmatched. Germline lookup yields CDR1 SGDLS and CDR2 YYNGEE.

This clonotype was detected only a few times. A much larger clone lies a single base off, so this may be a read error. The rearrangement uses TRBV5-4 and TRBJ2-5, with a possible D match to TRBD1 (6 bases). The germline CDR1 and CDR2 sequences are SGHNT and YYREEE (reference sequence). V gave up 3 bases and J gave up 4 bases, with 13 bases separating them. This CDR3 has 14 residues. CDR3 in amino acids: CASSWGTRGETQYF. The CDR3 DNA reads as TGTGCCAGCAGCTGGGGGACAAGGGGAGAGACCCAGTACTTC. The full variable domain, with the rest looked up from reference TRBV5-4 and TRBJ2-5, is ETGVTQSPTHLIKTRGQQVTLRCSSQSGHNTVSWYQQALGQGPQFIFQYYREEENGRGNFPPRFSGLQFPNYSSELNVNALELDDSALYLCASSWGTRGETQYFGPGTRLLVL.

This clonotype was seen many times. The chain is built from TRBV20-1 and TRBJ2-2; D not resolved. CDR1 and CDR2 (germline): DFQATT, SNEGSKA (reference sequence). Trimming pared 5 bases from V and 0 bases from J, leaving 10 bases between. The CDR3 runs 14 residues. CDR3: CSAQLMSNTGELFF. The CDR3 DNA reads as TGCAGTGCTCAGCTGATGTCGAACACCGGGGAGCTGTTTTTT.

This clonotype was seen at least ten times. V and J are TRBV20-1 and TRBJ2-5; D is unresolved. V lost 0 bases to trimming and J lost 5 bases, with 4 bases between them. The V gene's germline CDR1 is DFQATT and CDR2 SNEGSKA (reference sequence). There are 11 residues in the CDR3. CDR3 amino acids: CSAREGETQYF. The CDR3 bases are TGCAGTGCTAGAGAGGGGGAGACCCAGTACTTC.

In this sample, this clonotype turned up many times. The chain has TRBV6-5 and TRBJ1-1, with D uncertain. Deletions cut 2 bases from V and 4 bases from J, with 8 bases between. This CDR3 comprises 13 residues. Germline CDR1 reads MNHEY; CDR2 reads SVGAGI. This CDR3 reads CASSYRAGTEAFF. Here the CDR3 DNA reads TGTGCCAGCAGTTACAGGGCGGGCACTGAAGCTTTCTTT.

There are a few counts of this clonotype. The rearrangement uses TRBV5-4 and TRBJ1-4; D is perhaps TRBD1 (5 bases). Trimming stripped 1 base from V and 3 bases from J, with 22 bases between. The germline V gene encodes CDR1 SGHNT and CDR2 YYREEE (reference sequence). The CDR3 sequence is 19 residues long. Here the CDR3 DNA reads TGTGCCAGCAGCTTGTCCAGGGCGGGTGGAAGTTTGGCTAATGAAAAACTGTTTTTT. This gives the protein CASSLSRAGGSLANEKLFF.

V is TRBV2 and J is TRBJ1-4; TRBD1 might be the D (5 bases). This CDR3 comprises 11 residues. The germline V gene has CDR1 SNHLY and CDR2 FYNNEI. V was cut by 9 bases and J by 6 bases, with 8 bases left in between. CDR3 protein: CARRDHEKLFF. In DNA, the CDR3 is TGTGCCAGACGGGACCATGAAAAACTGTTTTTT.